A single sample gave rise to the 22 T cell receptor beta chains below, sequenced in a study of response to subunit inactivated influenza vaccine. Via MiXCR, TCRdb re-called the RT-PCR reads, giving one row per CDR3 protein. The sample includes around 300,000 distinct CDR3 sequences, roughly 20% of them seen just once. Material: PBMCs from blood, obtained less than 22 months after vaccination. The source is a man between 45 and 75 years old who received an inactivated influenza vaccine.

The chain employs TRBV7-2 and TRBJ1-2; TRBD1 matches at 9 bases. Germline CDR1 SGHTA, CDR2 FQGNSA. V shed 2 bases and J 5 bases; nucleotides not matched to a gene: 12. This CDR3 is 17 amino acids long. The CDR3 here is CASSLMRGTGQGYGYTF. DNA for the CDR3: TGTGCCAGCAGCTTAATGCGGGGGACAGGGCAGGGGTATGGCTACACCTTC.

This clonotype was found a few times. This sequence joins TRBV3-1 and TRBJ2-7; weak D call: TRBD1 (5 bases). V was clipped by 4 bases and J by 3 bases, with 10 bases between them. The CDR3 loop spans 13 amino acids. The V gene's germline CDR1 is LGHDT and CDR2 YNNKEL (reference sequence). The CDR3 sequence: CASSLRQSYEQYF. The CDR3 region has the DNA TGTGCCAGCAGCCTGAGACAGAGCTACGAGCAGTACTTC.

In this sample, this clonotype turned up a few times. The chain recombines TRBV6-5 with TRBJ1-4; possibly TRBD1 for D (6 bases). In germline, CDR1 is MNHEY, CDR2 SVGAGI. V lost 0 bases and J lost 2, with 16 bases in between. CDR3 length equals 18 residues. The DNA for the CDR3 is TGTGCCAGCAGTTACTCCGTGGGGGGGCAATCGACTAATGAAAAACTGTTTTTT. Encoded protein: CASSYSVGGQSTNEKLFF.

The gene calls are TRBV7-2 and TRBJ1-2, with D perhaps matching TRBD1 (5 bases). CDR1 is SGHTA, CDR2 FQGNSA, per germline. With 0 bases removed from V and 4 bases from J, the gap between germline ends came to 15 bases. The CDR3 is made up of 16 amino acids. Here the CDR3 DNA reads TGTGCCAGCAGCTTAGCGGGCGGACAAAGGGTCTATGGCTACACCTTC. It specifies CASSLAGGQRVYGYTF.

This clonotype was recorded many times. DNA for the CDR3: TGCGCCAGCAGCTTGAGGGGACAAAGCACCTACGAGCAGTACTTC. It translates to CASSLRGQSTYEQYF. This chain uses TRBV5-1 with TRBJ2-7; weak D call: TRBD1 (6 bases). Trimming took 1 base from V and 2 from J, leaving 13 bases between them. The CDR3 spans 15 residues. CDR1 SGHRS and CDR2 YFSETQ come from the germline V gene.

The gene calls are TRBV4-2 and TRBJ1-1; D gene uncertain. CDR3 length: 15 residues. Germline V CDR1 and CDR2: LGHNA, YNFKEQ. V was clipped by 6 bases and J by 1 base, with 15 bases between them. CDR3 region: CASRTKSGENTEAFF. CDR3 nucleotides: TGTGCCAGCAGAACAAAATCCGGGGAGAACACTGAAGCTTTCTTT.

The chain uses TRBV28 and TRBJ1-1; D remains ambiguous. The CDR3 extends over 14 amino acids. Germline values: CDR1 MDHEN, CDR2 SYDVKM. Trimming shortened V by 8 bases and J by 5 bases, and 18 bases separated the two germline ends. In nucleotides, the CDR3 is TGTGCCAGCTGGAGAGCGAGGAGAGGGACTGAAGCTTTCTTT. Translating gives CASWRARRGTEAFF.

This clonotype was observed a handful of times. The chain joins TRBV7-9 to TRBJ2-1; D possibly corresponds to TRBD1 (6 bases). CDR3 length equals 12 residues. The germline gives CDR1 SEHNR, CDR2 FQNEAQ (reference sequence). The V end was cut by 3 bases, the J end by 7 bases, with 7 bases between. The CDR3 nucleotides are TGTGCCAGCAGCTTGGACAGTAATGAGCAGTTCTTC. Translated, it gives CASSLDSNEQFF. Based on the CDR3 plus reference TRBV7-9 and TRBJ2-1, the full variable domain is DTGVSQNPRHKITKRGQNVTFRCDPISEHNRLYWYRQTLGQGPEFLTYFQNEAQLEKSRLLSDRFSAERPKGSFSTLEIQRTEQGDSAMYLCASSLDSNEQFFGPGTRLTVL.

This clonotype was observed many times. This chain uses TRBV12-3 or TRBV12-4 with TRBJ1-2, with 7 nucleotides matching TRBD1. The CDR3 covers 18 residues. V was pared by 5 bases and J by 2 bases, with 17 bases of the junction left unmatched. The CDR3 bases are TGTGCCAGCAGTCTTTACTCCCTTAGGGACAGCGCCAACTATGGCTACACCTTC. Its protein is CASSLYSLRDSANYGYTF.

This clonotype was counted only a few times. The chain carries TRBV4-3 and TRBJ1-6; D unclear. Germline assignment: CDR1 LGHNA and CDR2 YSLEER. The V end was cut by 2 bases, the J end by 0 bases, with 5 bases between. The CDR3 consists of 15 residues. The CDR3 spells CASSQKSSYNSPLHF. For the CDR3, the DNA is TGCGCCAGCAGCCAAAAGAGCTCCTATAATTCACCCCTCCACTTT.

About this clonotype: Germline and junction disagree at one end, which may indicate a read error. This chain uses TRBV3-1 with TRBJ2-1, with D possibly TRBD2 on 5 matching bases. The CDR3 is 16 residues long. The germline V gene has CDR1 LGHDT and CDR2 YNNKEL (reference sequence). The DNA for the CDR3 is TGTGCCAGCAGCCATGCGGGCCTAAGCTCCTACAATAAGCAGTTCTTC. It is translated as CASSHAGLSSYNKQFF.

The V and J genes are TRBV29-1 and TRBJ2-3; D remains unclear. The V end was cut by 7 bases, the J end by 0 bases, with 14 bases between. The CDR3 is made up of 14 amino acids. Germline CDR1 SQVTM, CDR2 ANQGSEA. The CDR3, as DNA: TGCAGCGGTACGGTAACGGCAAGCACAGATACGCAGTATTTT. It codes for CSGTVTASTDTQYF.

V and J are TRBV20-1 and TRBJ2-5, with 8 bases matching TRBD2. This CDR3 contains 14 residues. Germline V lookup: CDR1 DFQATT, CDR2 SNEGSKA (reference sequence). V was pared by 5 bases and J by 1 base, with 6 bases of the junction left unmatched. This CDR3 is CSAQWTSSQETQYF. In nucleotides, the CDR3 is TGCAGTGCTCAGTGGACTAGCAGCCAAGAGACCCAGTACTTC.

The chain recombines TRBV5-4 with TRBJ1-2; 10 nucleotides align to TRBD1. V lost 0 bases to trimming and J lost 6 bases; unmatched junction nucleotides: 5. There are 15 residues in the CDR3. Germline CDR1 SGHNT, CDR2 YYREEE (reference sequence). For the CDR3, the DNA is TGTGCCAGCAGCTTGGCAGGACAGGGGGTGGATGGCTACACCTTC. Its translation is CASSLAGQGVDGYTF.

The chain combines TRBV6-2 or TRBV6-3 with TRBJ2-3; D may be TRBD1 (6 bases). V gave up 4 bases and J gave up 8 bases, with 16 bases separating them. The germline gives CDR1 MNHEY, CDR2 SVGEGT. The CDR3 spans 14 residues. The CDR3 DNA reads as TGTGCCAGCAGTTTTCAGGGGCGAGGAAGTACGCAGTATTTT. It specifies CASSFQGRGSTQYF.

The V call is TRBV6-1, the J call TRBJ1-1; no firm D call. With 2 bases removed from V and 3 bases from J, the gap between germline ends came to 7 bases. Looked up from germline, CDR1 is MNHNS and CDR2 is SASEGT. The CDR3 has 13 residues. The CDR3 DNA sequence: TGTGCCAGCAGTGAATGGGGAGACACTGAAGCTTTCTTT. It codes for CASSEWGDTEAFF.

This clonotype was counted ten times or more. The gene calls are TRBV20-1 and TRBJ1-5; D is unclear. The germline V gene has CDR1 DFQATT and CDR2 SNEGSKA (reference sequence). The CDR3 runs to 16 residues. Trimming cost V 2 bases and J 0 bases, with 14 bases left between them. The CDR3 sequence: CSARSDIRGSNQPQHF. In nucleotides, the CDR3 is TGCAGTGCTAGATCTGATATCCGTGGTAGCAATCAGCCCCAGCATTTT.

This clonotype came up many times. The chain carries TRBV5-5 and TRBJ2-7; D not resolved. V was cut by 1 base and J by 0 bases, with 5 bases left in between. CDR3 length: 13 amino acids. Germline V lookup: CDR1 SGHKS, CDR2 YYEKEE (reference sequence). CDR3 nucleotide sequence: TGTGCCAGCAGCTTGACACTCTCCTACGAGCAGTACTTC. This gives the protein CASSLTLSYEQYF.

The rearrangement uses TRBV29-1 and TRBJ2-7; maybe TRBD1 (6 bases). CDR1 and CDR2 (germline): SQVTM, ANQGSEA. This CDR3 has 11 residues. Trimming removed 7 bases at V and 6 bases at J, with 13 bases between. The CDR3 DNA follows: TGCAGCGGTCAACAGGGTGTCGAGCAGTACTTC. Translated, it gives CSGQQGVEQYF.

The chain links TRBV6-1 to TRBJ1-4, with 8 positions matching TRBD1. J lost 12 bases, V lost 8 bases, and 14 bases had no gene match. CDR3 size: 14 residues. Germline CDR1 reads MNHNS; CDR2 reads SASEGT. CDR3 in amino acids: CASYTRDRPPQLFF. CDR3 nucleotides: TGTGCCAGCTATACAAGGGACAGGCCCCCGCAACTGTTTTTT.

This clonotype was counted between two and nine times. The V call is TRBV7-2, the J call TRBJ1-2; TRBD1 matches 7 bases. The V gene's germline CDR1 is SGHTA and CDR2 FQGNSA. J lost 4 bases, V lost 4 bases, and 9 bases had no gene match. The CDR3 length is 15 residues. CDR3 nucleotides: TGTGCCAGCAGCTACCCGGACAGGCCATTCTATGGCTACACCTTC. Amino acids: CASSYPDRPFYGYTF.

This chain joins TRBV7-6 and TRBJ2-3, with 9 positions matching TRBD2. The CDR3 totals 15 residues. The V gene's germline CDR1 is SGHVS and CDR2 FNYEAQ. Trimming at V came to 5 bases and at J to 5 bases, leaving 8 bases not matched to a gene. CDR3 sequence reads: CASSKSGLALDTQYF. CDR3 bases: TGTGCCAGCAGCAAATCGGGACTAGCTTTAGATACGCAGTATTTT.